This TCR beta chain was identified during a study of T-cell reconstitution after alpha-beta-depleted transplantation in children. This clonotype was recorded many times. During its preparation, the TCRbeta library received unique molecular identifiers. Using its own MiXCR run on the PCR reads, TCRdb lists one record per CDR3 protein. The table has hundreds of thousands of distinct CDR3 sequences, about 10% seen once; the top ten hold around 4%. The CDR3 contains 14 residues. V gave up 2 bases and J gave up 8 bases, with 13 bases separating them. Looked up from germline, CDR1 is SGHTA and CDR2 is FQGTGA.

The TCR originated in a human donor who donated a stem cell graft to a child with acute myeloid leukemia. The rearrangement uses TRBV7-3 and TRBJ2-1; D is unclear. The sample was PBMCs from the stem cell graft donor, taken from the stem cell graft. CDR3 residues: CASSLSPRSDEQFF. The CDR3 nucleotides read TGTGCCAGCAGCTTATCCCCTAGATCGGATGAGCAGTTCTTC. Using reference TRBV7-3 and TRBJ2-1 for the parts outside the CDR3, the full variable domain is GAGVSQTPSNKVTEKGKYVELRCDPISGHTALYWYRQSLGQGPEFLIYFQGTGAADDSGLPNDRFFAVRPEGSVSTLKIQRTERGDSAVYLCASSLSPRSDEQFFGPGTRLTVL.